In this sample, the clone carrying this T cell receptor (beta chain) turned up many times. The antigen remains unidentified. These data are taken from a study of Graves' ophthalmopathy and Graves' hyperthyroidism. RNA transcripts yielded amplified TCR beta CDR3 regions. A first-round RT-PCR used HTBI primers, followed by a second-round multiplex PCR. TCRdb re-called the multiplex PCR reads with MiXCR, one entry per CDR3 protein. The sample holds some 160,000 distinct CDR3 sequences, just under 40% seen once. As diagnostic evidence, clinical symptoms, serum thyroxine, TRAb, thyroid ultrasound and orbital computed tomography were relied upon. Findings of the study overall: This model predicted ophthalmopathy progression (sensitivity about 67%, specificity 72.22%). Ophthalmopathy cases were distinguished from stable hyperthyroidism by a 13-signature model, reaching around 88% sensitivity and approximately 83% specificity.

CDR3 size: 15 residues. V was trimmed by 6 bases and J by 2 bases, leaving 16 bases between them. V and J are TRBV12-3 or TRBV12-4 and TRBJ2-5, with D possibly TRBD1 on 6 matching bases. The sample taken for sequencing was peripheral blood. The sequence was obtained from a man aged 25 to 45 with Graves' ophthalmopathy. The CDR3 region is CASSQVPGQQETQYF. The CDR3 nucleotides are TGTGCCAGCAGCCAAGTGCCGGGACAACAAGAGACCCAGTACTTC.